These 16 T cell receptor beta chains originate from one sample sequenced in a study of blood T cell repertoires in COVID-19. Generated by immunoSEQ multiplex PCR, the TCRdb table keeps only in-frame clones and is missing some. Here the sample spans 300,000 to 400,000 clones, under 95% being singletons. The sequenced sample was peripheral blood. Every receptor here comes from a woman younger than 30 who had recovered from COVID-19.

CDR3 bases: TGCGCCAGCAGCTGGGGAGGGCAGGGCACTGAAGCTTTCTTT. It specifies CASSWGGQGTEAFF. V gene TRBV5-1 combines with J gene TRBJ1-1, with D possibly TRBD1 on 5 matching bases. The germline CDR1 and CDR2 sequences are SGHRS and YFSETQ. CDR3 size: 14 residues. V was pared by 3 bases and J by 4 bases, with 13 bases between.

The chain uses TRBV4-3 and TRBJ1-6; 9 nucleotides match TRBD1. CDR3 length equals 16 residues. The V and J ends lost 1 base and 10 bases, in that order; junction bases with no gene match: 8. Germline V gene data show CDR1 as LGHNA and CDR2 as YSLEER. The CDR3 nucleotides are TGCGCCAGCAGCCAAGCCCCCGGGACAGGGTTGTCACCCCTCCACTTT. Protein sequence: CASSQAPGTGLSPLHF.

The genes are TRBV5-4 and TRBJ1-2; 8 bases align to TRBD1. Trimming cost V 0 bases and J 8 bases; bases outside gene matches: 12. The CDR3 covers 16 residues. Looked up from germline, CDR1 is SGHNT and CDR2 is YYREEE (reference sequence). The CDR3 DNA reads TGTGCCAGCAGCTTGGAAGGGCTGCAGGGGGCGCTAGGCTACACCTTC. It encodes CASSLEGLQGALGYTF.

The chain uses TRBV27 and TRBJ2-1, with 9 bases lining up with TRBD2. Germline V gene sequence: CDR1 MNHEY, CDR2 SMNVEV (reference sequence). The CDR3 sequence is 14 residues long. J gave up 8 bases and V 3 bases, and 5 bases lay outside the gene matches. CDR3 sequence reads: CASSFDSGRYEQFF. For the CDR3, the DNA is TGTGCCAGCAGTTTTGATAGCGGGAGATATGAGCAGTTCTTC.

V gene TRBV7-8 combines with J gene TRBJ2-1, with D perhaps TRBD2 (5 bases). The CDR3 runs 15 residues. Trimming took off 1 base at V and 4 bases at J, with 11 bases between the two ends. Germline loops: CDR1 SGHVS, CDR2 FQNEAQ. This CDR3 is CASSLGGVGYNEQFF. In DNA form, the CDR3 reads TGTGCCAGCAGCTTAGGGGGAGTGGGGTACAATGAGCAGTTCTTC.

V is TRBV18 and J is TRBJ1-4, with 7 bases that match TRBD1. Germline CDR1 KGHSH, CDR2 LQKENI. The CDR3 length is 14 residues. Losses at the gene ends were 7 bases for V and 4 bases for J; bases not matched to a gene: 6. The CDR3 region has the DNA TGTGCCAGCTGTTCGACAGGGATTAATGAAAAACTGTTTTTT. It is translated as CASCSTGINEKLFF.

The rearrangement joins TRBV10-3 to TRBJ2-7, with 8 bases fitting TRBD2. Looked up from germline, CDR1 is ENHRY and CDR2 is SYGVKD. The CDR3 contains 15 residues. J gave up 7 bases and V 1 base, and 9 bases lay outside the gene matches. CDR3 sequence (DNA): TGTGCCATCAGTGAGTTTCGGGAGGGCCCGGGTGAGCAGTACGTC. Translation gives CAISEFREGPGEQYV.

The chain uses TRBV30 and TRBJ2-1; 13 positions agree with TRBD2. The CDR3 totals 12 residues. CDR1 and CDR2 from the germline V gene are GTSNPN and SVGIG (reference sequence). Losses at the gene ends were 5 bases for V and 15 bases for J; bases not matched to a gene: 7. The CDR3 reads CAWEGLAGYWFF. For the CDR3, the DNA is TGTGCCTGGGAGGGACTAGCGGGATACTGGTTCTTC.

This clone is a singleton in its sample. This chain connects TRBV12-3 or TRBV12-4 to TRBJ1-2; D uncertain. Trimming pared 4 bases from V and 7 bases from J, leaving 7 bases between. The CDR3 is made up of 11 amino acids. The CDR3 sequence is CASSSRGGYTF. The CDR3 bases are TGTGCCAGCAGTTCACGGGGTGGCTACACCTTC.

This rearrangement joins TRBV7-9 to TRBJ2-5, with D perhaps matching TRBD1 (6 bases). Germline V CDR1 and CDR2: SEHNR, FQNEAQ (reference sequence). The CDR3 sequence is 17 residues long. V was cut by 0 bases and J by 2 bases, with 16 bases left in between. This chain's CDR3 is CASSLARGGSGQETQYF. The CDR3 nucleotides are TGTGCCAGCAGCTTAGCGCGAGGGGGAAGTGGTCAAGAGACCCAGTACTTC. The full variable domain, its missing parts supplied by reference TRBV7-9 and TRBJ2-5, is DTGVSQNPRHKITKRGQNVTFRCDPISEHNRLYWYRQTLGQGPEFLTYFQNEAQLEKSRLLSDRFSAERPKGSFSTLEIQRTEQGDSAMYLCASSLARGGSGQETQYFGPGTRLLVL.

The chain carries TRBV20-1 and TRBJ2-1; D gene unclear. Between the trimmed V and J ends, which lost 3 bases and 10 bases, there was a span of 10 bases. Germline-derived CDR1 and CDR2 are DFQATT and SNEGSKA (reference sequence). The CDR3 is 11 residues long. The CDR3 loop is CSASFSREQFF. The CDR3 nucleotides are TGCAGTGCTAGTTTTTCCAGGGAGCAGTTCTTC.

The rearrangement links TRBV29-1 to TRBJ2-5, with D possibly being TRBD1 (6 bases). The germline V gene has CDR1 SQVTM and CDR2 ANQGSEA. The CDR3 loop spans 12 amino acids. V lost 6 bases and J lost 1, with 9 bases in between. CDR3 nucleotide sequence: TGCAGCGTCGACAGGTCCCAAGAGACCCAGTACTTC. Its translation is CSVDRSQETQYF. Full variable domain (rest looked up from reference TRBV29-1 and TRBJ2-5): SAVISQKPSRDICQRGTSLTIQCQVDSQVTMMFWYRQQPGQSLTLIATANQGSEATYESGFVIDKFPISRPNLTFSTLTVSNMSPEDSSIYLCSVDRSQETQYFGPGTRLLVL.

This clone was picked up one time. The chain couples TRBV7-2 to TRBJ1-3; 7 bases align to TRBD1. The V gene end was trimmed by 3 bases and the J gene end by 5 bases; junction bases not matched to a gene: 4. In germline, CDR1 is SGHTA, CDR2 FQGNSA. The CDR3 sequence is 14 residues long. The CDR3 DNA is TGTGCCAGCAGCTTGACAGGGCGGAGAAACACCATATATTTT. Its translation is CASSLTGRRNTIYF.

J is TRBJ2-1 and V is TRBV24-1; 12 bases map to TRBD2. The CDR3 runs 18 residues. Per the germline V gene, CDR1 is KGHDR and CDR2 is SFDVKD. The V gene end was trimmed by 3 bases and the J gene end by 4 bases; junction bases not matched to a gene: 9. CDR3 coding DNA: TGTGCCACCAGTGATCGAGGCCCGGGACTAGCGGGTTACAATGAGCAGTTCTTC. Its translation: CATSDRGPGLAGYNEQFF.

The chain uses TRBV10-3 and TRBJ2-3, with 7 bases aligning to TRBD1. The CDR3 sequence is 13 residues long. The germline V gene has CDR1 ENHRY and CDR2 SYGVKD. Trimming cost V 2 bases and J 5 bases; bases outside gene matches: 1. Here the CDR3 reads CAISEDREDTQYF. In DNA, the CDR3 is TGTGCCATCAGTGAGGACAGGGAAGATACGCAGTATTTT.

The chain couples TRBV6-2 or TRBV6-3 to TRBJ2-3; 7 bases are shared with TRBD2. The V gene end was trimmed by 2 bases and the J gene end by 4 bases; junction bases not matched to a gene: 3. Germline V gene lookup returns CDR1 MNHEY and CDR2 SVGEGT. The CDR3 loop spans 14 amino acids. CDR3 bases: TGTGCCAGCAGTTACGTCGGGAGGTCAGATACGCAGTATTTT. This sequence encodes CASSYVGRSDTQYF.